This section outlines one TCR beta chain sequence together with its context. The antigen is undetermined. These data originate in a study of response to subunit inactivated influenza vaccine. This CDR3 has 12 amino acids. Looked up from germline, CDR1 is SQVTM and CDR2 is ANQGSEA. Trimming left V 5 bases short and J 7 bases short, with 15 bases between. TCRdb independently ran MiXCR on the RT-PCR reads; one entry per CDR3 protein. The sample lists about 500,000 distinct CDR3 sequences; approximately 16% were seen once. Overall study results and limits: Each seasonal influenza vaccination recruits few new T cells, the authors suggested.

Here the sequenced sample was CD4+ T cells sorted from PBMCs, taken less than 30 months after vaccination. The sequence derives from a man aged 50 to 69 who received an inactivated influenza vaccine. The rearrangement links TRBV29-1 to TRBJ2-7; D is tentatively TRBD1 or TRBD2 (6 bases each). The CDR3 reads CSVRPGAGEQYF. DNA for the CDR3: TGCAGCGTTAGGCCGGGGGCGGGAGAGCAGTACTTC.